The 24 T cell receptor beta chains below come from one sample, sequenced in a study of blood T cell repertoires in COVID-19. Data came from immunoSEQ multiplex PCR; TCRdb stores just in-frame clones and leaves some out. Here the sample spans about 180,000 clones, 65% to 85% being singletons. Sample: PBMCs or T cells enriched from blood (not recorded which). The receptors were gathered from a woman in her thirties or forties with acute COVID-19.

Worth noting for this clone: Distinct nucleotide sequences in the sample also encode this CDR3. This chain joins TRBV18 and TRBJ2-3; D not certain. The CDR3 consists of 13 residues. V gave up 3 bases and J gave up 2 bases, with 6 bases separating them. Germline V gives CDR1 KGHSH, CDR2 LQKENI. CDR3 DNA: TGTGCCAGCTCACCCCCCTCCACAGATACGCAGTATTTT. Translated, it gives CASSPPSTDTQYF.

This clone was observed a single time. The V and J genes are TRBV29-1 and TRBJ2-7; no reliable D call. V dropped 6 bases and J dropped 1 base, with 10 bases sitting between them. CDR1 SQVTM and CDR2 ANQGSEA come from the germline V gene. The CDR3 consists of 12 residues. This chain's CDR3 is CSVLDGSYEQYF. The CDR3 nucleotides read TGCAGCGTCCTCGACGGGTCCTACGAGCAGTACTTC.

The chain combines TRBV5-5 with TRBJ1-2; the match to TRBD1 covers 8 bases. The CDR3 sequence is 14 residues long. The V gene's germline CDR1 is SGHKS and CDR2 YYEKEE (reference sequence). V was pared by 0 bases and J by 6 bases, with 4 bases of the junction left unmatched. This CDR3 reads CASSLGQGANGYTF. CDR3 sequence (DNA): TGTGCCAGCAGCTTGGGTCAGGGGGCGAATGGCTACACCTTC.

The chain carries TRBV4-1 and TRBJ2-1; TRBD2 matches at 7 bases. With 0 bases clipped from V and 3 bases from J, the junction kept 8 bases outside the gene matches. The length of the CDR3 is 17 residues. The germline V gene encodes CDR1 MGHRA and CDR2 YSYEKL. CDR3 bases: TGCGCCAGCAGCCAAGATCGTGAGGCGGGAGTCTACAATGAGCAGTTCTTC. Amino acid sequence: CASSQDREAGVYNEQFF.

The V gene is TRBV14, the J gene TRBJ2-7; 7 nucleotides agree with TRBD2. Per the germline V gene, CDR1 is SGHDN and CDR2 is FVKESK. The CDR3 is 11 residues long. V lost 10 bases, J lost 5 bases, and 5 bases stayed unmatched. In DNA, the CDR3 is TGTGCCACAGGGCGGGAGCACGAGCAGTACGTC. It encodes CATGREHEQYV.

The chain joins TRBV11-2 to TRBJ1-3, with D possibly matching TRBD1 (5 bases). CDR1 is SGHAT, CDR2 FQNNGV, per germline. There are 14 residues in the CDR3. V shed 0 bases and J shed 4 bases, with 7 bases lying between them. The CDR3 nucleotides read TGTGCCAGCAGCTTAGATGCAGGGGGAAACACCATATATTTT. Translating gives CASSLDAGGNTIYF. Based on the CDR3 plus reference TRBV11-2 and TRBJ1-3, the full variable domain is EAGVAQSPRYKIIEKRQSVAFWCNPISGHATLYWYQQILGQGPKLLIQFQNNGVVDDSQLPKDRFSAERLKGVDSTLKIQPAKLEDSAVYLCASSLDAGGNTIYFGEGSWLTVV.

The chain carries TRBV18 and TRBJ2-1; 7 nucleotides agree with TRBD2. CDR3 length equals 16 residues. The germline gives CDR1 KGHSH, CDR2 LQKENI. J lost 4 bases, V lost 3 bases, and 9 bases had no gene match. Here the CDR3 reads CASSPLLAGAYNEQFF. CDR3 in DNA: TGTGCCAGCTCACCGCTCCTGGCGGGAGCTTACAATGAGCAGTTCTTC. The entire variable domain, with the rest obtained from reference TRBV18 and TRBJ2-1, is as follows: NAGVMQNPRHLVRRRGQEARLRCSPMKGHSHVYWYRQLPEEGLKFMVYLQKENIIDESGMPKERFSAEFPKEGPSILRIQQVVRGDSAAYFCASSPLLAGAYNEQFFGPGTRLTVL.

The chain combines TRBV21-1 with TRBJ1-2; TRBD1, as called in the table, went unchecked against the DNA. TRBV21-1 is described as a pseudogene. The CDR3 is 14 residues long. Here the CDR3 DNA reads TGTGCCAGCAGCAAAGGAGGACAGGGTTCTGGCTACACCTTC. It specifies CASSKGGQGSGYTF.

The chain joins TRBV30 to TRBJ2-5, with D perhaps matching TRBD1 (5 bases). V lost 2 bases to trimming and J lost 5 bases, with 18 bases between them. Germline V CDR1 and CDR2: GTSNPN, SVGIG (reference sequence). The CDR3 covers 15 residues. The CDR3, as DNA: TGTGCCTGGAGTTGGCAGGGTAACTTAGGGGAGACCCAGTACTTC. Amino acids: CAWSWQGNLGETQYF.

V gene TRBV11-2 combines with J gene TRBJ2-1, with D unresolved. Germline V gives CDR1 SGHAT, CDR2 FQNNGV. The CDR3 has 15 residues. V was trimmed by 5 bases and J by 0 bases, leaving 11 bases between them. The CDR3 protein is CASSLYSSSYNEQFF. The CDR3 nucleotides are TGTGCCAGCAGCCTCTATTCAAGCTCCTACAATGAGCAGTTCTTC.

V is TRBV29-1 and J is TRBJ2-3; 11 bases are shared with TRBD2. V shed 1 base and J 3 bases; nucleotides not matched to a gene: 6. The CDR3 extends over 16 amino acids. Germline lookup yields CDR1 SQVTM and CDR2 ANQGSEA. The CDR3 nucleotides are TGCAGCGTTGAAGTGAGGGGACTAGCGGCTACAGATACGCAGTATTTT. Amino acid sequence: CSVEVRGLAATDTQYF.

CDR3 residues: CASSYGLEGAQHF. DNA of the CDR3: TGTGCCAGCAGTTACGGGCTGGAAGGGGCCCAGCATTTT. The chain is built from TRBV6-2 or TRBV6-3 and TRBJ1-5; TRBD1 is a possible D gene (5 bases). Germline CDR1 and CDR2: MNHEY and SVGEGT. The V end was cut by 2 bases, the J end by 11 bases, with 13 bases between. The CDR3 has 13 amino acids.

V gene TRBV15 combines with J gene TRBJ1-1; tentatively, D is TRBD1 (5 bases). Germline loops: CDR1 LNHNV, CDR2 YYDKDF (reference sequence). The ends were cut back, 1 base at V and 7 bases at J, with 16 bases in the middle. The CDR3 has 15 amino acids. CDR3: CATSRVVGGSFEAFF. CDR3 coding DNA: TGTGCCACCAGCAGAGTCGTTGGGGGGTCCTTTGAAGCTTTCTTT.

V and J are TRBV6-5 and TRBJ2-7; a weak D match, TRBD1 (6 bases). The V gene lost 9 bases and the J gene lost 3 bases, with 15 bases spanning the gap. In germline, CDR1 is MNHEY, CDR2 SVGAGI. This CDR3 comprises 13 residues. The CDR3: CARDSPWSYEQYF. As DNA, the CDR3 is TGTGCCAGGGACAGCCCGTGGAGCTACGAGCAGTACTTC.

V gene TRBV25-1 combines with J gene TRBJ1-2; TRBD1 matches 7 bases. The CDR3 extends over 15 amino acids. Trimming removed 2 bases from V and 2 bases from J; junction bases left unmatched: 5. From germline, CDR1 is MGHDK and CDR2 SYGVNS. This CDR3 reads CASSEQTGTNYGYTF. The CDR3 coding sequence is TGTGCCAGCAGTGAACAGACAGGGACAAACTATGGCTACACCTTC.

The chain employs TRBV18 and TRBJ1-2; 9 bases are a match to TRBD1. CDR1 KGHSH and CDR2 LQKENI come from the germline V gene. This CDR3 comprises 14 residues. J lost 7 bases, V lost 2 bases, and 5 bases had no gene match. The CDR3 nucleotides are TGTGCCAGCTCACCAAAGGGACAGGGCGGTGGCTACACCTTC. It encodes CASSPKGQGGGYTF.

The chain carries TRBV7-3 and TRBJ2-1; TRBD2 aligns across 13 bases. V lost 0 bases to trimming and J lost 8 bases; unmatched junction nucleotides: 4. The germline gives CDR1 SGHTA, CDR2 FQGTGA. The CDR3 has 16 amino acids. The CDR3, as DNA: TGTGCCAGCAGCTTAACCCGGACTAGCGGGAGCTATGAGCAGTTCTTC. Translation gives CASSLTRTSGSYEQFF.

This chain's CDR3 is CASSQEGTGRNTEAFF. The CDR3 DNA reads as TGTGCCAGCAGCCAAGAAGGTACAGGGCGGAACACTGAAGCTTTCTTT. This chain connects TRBV4-2 to TRBJ1-1; a weak D match, TRBD1 (6 bases). The CDR3 runs to 16 residues. The V end was cut by 0 bases, the J end by 1 base, with 12 bases between. The germline V gene has CDR1 LGHNA and CDR2 YNFKEQ.

V usage is TRBV24-1 and J usage is TRBJ2-3; 9 bases are shared with TRBD1. This CDR3 is 16 amino acids long. The germline gives CDR1 KGHDR, CDR2 SFDVKD. V lost 2 bases to trimming and J lost 8 bases; unmatched junction nucleotides: 10. The CDR3: CATSDSTGGVIVTQYF. The CDR3 DNA reads TGTGCCACCAGTGATTCGACAGGGGGGGTCATAGTTACGCAGTATTTT.

The chain uses TRBV7-9 and TRBJ2-5; D is unresolved. This CDR3 is built from 12 residues. V was clipped by 8 bases and J by 2 bases, with 9 bases between them. Germline V CDR1 and CDR2: SEHNR, FQNEAQ (reference sequence). The CDR3 loop reads CASSGRQETQYF. The CDR3 bases are TGTGCCAGCTCAGGCCGACAAGAGACCCAGTACTTC.

The V call is TRBV2, the J call TRBJ1-4; D might be TRBD1 (6 bases). Germline CDR1 and CDR2: SNHLY and FYNNEI. The CDR3 spans 15 residues. V lost 2 bases, J lost 7 bases, and 14 bases lay in between. CDR3 residues: CASSEMGARGEKLFF. The CDR3 DNA follows: TGTGCCAGCAGTGAAATGGGGGCCCGCGGTGAAAAACTGTTTTTT.

This clone showed up just once. The chain links TRBV27 to TRBJ2-7; D might be TRBD2 (6 bases). Trimming left V 4 bases short and J 1 base short, with 14 bases between. There are 15 residues in the CDR3. Germline values: CDR1 MNHEY, CDR2 SMNVEV (reference sequence). The CDR3 region is CASSSPGTGSYEQYF. The CDR3 DNA follows: TGTGCCAGCAGTTCCCCCGGGACTGGTTCCTACGAGCAGTACTTC.

The chain uses TRBV25-1 and TRBJ2-1; 7 bases are shared with TRBD1. The CDR3 has 14 amino acids. The J segment lost 3 bases and the V segment lost 6 bases, leaving 5 bases of the junction unmatched. Germline values: CDR1 MGHDK, CDR2 SYGVNS. CDR3 nucleotides: TGTGCCAGCAGACTCCGGGACAGCTACAATGAGCAGTTCTTC. Protein: CASRLRDSYNEQFF.

The chain combines TRBV27 with TRBJ1-2; TRBD1 aligns across 7 bases. This CDR3 spans 15 amino acids. V gave up 0 bases and J gave up 5 bases; unmatched junction bases: 6. In germline, CDR1 is MNHEY, CDR2 SMNVEV (reference sequence). The DNA of the CDR3 is TGTGCCAGCAGTTTATCAGGGGGCGGTGGTTATGGCTACACCTTC. Its translation: CASSLSGGGGYGYTF.